This T cell receptor (beta chain) comes out of a study of blood T cell repertoires in COVID-19. The CDR3 spans 15 residues. Germline V gene sequence: CDR1 MNHEY, CDR2 SVGAGI. Trimming left V 0 bases short and J 1 base short, with 10 bases between. Clones were read by immunoSEQ multiplex PCR, and TCRdb kept only the in-frame ones, dropping some. The table records 250,000 to 300,000 clones, approximately 83% of them present only once. The material sequenced was PBMCs or T cells enriched from blood (not recorded which). The rearrangement links TRBV6-5 to TRBJ2-7; D is unresolved. The receptor was isolated from a woman in her fifties or sixties who had recovered from COVID-19. CDR3 sequence: CASSYSGSSSYEQYF. CDR3 coding DNA: TGTGCCAGCAGTTACTCGGGCAGTTCTTCCTACGAGCAGTACTTC.